The entry below describes one TCR beta chain. Its specific antigen is unknown. Per-base quality was not reported, and no clone a single base away is much larger than it. This sample stems from a study of T cell changes during pregnancy in multiple sclerosis (dated by TCRdb to about 2019). With respect to the entire study: The study examined how the T cell repertoire changed over the course of pregnancy in women with multiple sclerosis.

The CDR3 contains 15 residues, cysteine and phenylalanine counted. Only the CDR3 portion is preserved as DNA: 45 bases, with reading frame beginning at the first base. Trimming at the junction amounts to 3 bases on V and 6 bases on J, and the germline ends lie 18 bases apart. CDR1 SGHRS and CDR2 YFSETQ were looked up in the germline V gene. Libraries came from the immunoSEQ multiplex PCR assay. TCRdb took this table from immuneACCESS and kept in-frame rearrangements with V and J called. Such tables lack part of the clones; where checked against another copy, unresolved V genes explain under half of the gap, and the rest is unexplained. This sample has around 50,000 clones in its table, and roughly 93% of those were observed once. Around 4% of the sample is in the top ten clones.

Here the sequenced sample was CD8+ T cells from peripheral blood mononuclear cells, taken in the second trimester of pregnancy. The chain is assembled from TRBV5-1 and TRBJ1-2; TRBD1 is a weak D gene call, 6 bases matching. This TCR was recovered from a female donor with multiple sclerosis, enrolled in a pregnancy study. The CDR3 protein sequence reads: CASSSWAGEPHGYTF. The base sequence is TGCGCCAGCAGCTCCTGGGCAGGGGAGCCTCATGGCTACACCTTC.